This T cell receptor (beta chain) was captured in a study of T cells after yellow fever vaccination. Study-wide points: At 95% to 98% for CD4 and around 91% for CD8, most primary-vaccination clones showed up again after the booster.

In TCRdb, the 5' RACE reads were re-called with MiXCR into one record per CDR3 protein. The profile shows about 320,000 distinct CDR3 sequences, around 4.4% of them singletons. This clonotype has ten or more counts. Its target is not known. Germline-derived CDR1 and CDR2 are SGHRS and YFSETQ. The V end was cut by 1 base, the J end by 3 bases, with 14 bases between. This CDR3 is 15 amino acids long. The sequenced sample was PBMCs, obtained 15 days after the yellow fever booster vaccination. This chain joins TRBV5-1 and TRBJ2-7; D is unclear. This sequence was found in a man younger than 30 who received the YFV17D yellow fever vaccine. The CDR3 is CASSLYPASFYEQYF. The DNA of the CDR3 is TGCGCCAGCAGCTTGTACCCGGCGAGTTTCTACGAGCAGTACTTC. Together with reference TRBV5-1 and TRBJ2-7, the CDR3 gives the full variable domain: KAGVTQTPRYLIKTRGQQVTLSCSPISGHRSVSWYQQTPGQGLQFLFEYFSETQRNKGNFPGRFSGRQFSNSRSEMNVSTLELGDSALYLCASSLYPASFYEQYFGPGTRLTVT.